This T cell receptor (beta chain) was documented in a study of blood T cell repertoires in COVID-19. Study at large: The United States, Italy and Spain were the sources of the acute and convalescent COVID-19 samples.

Per the original methods: Reference gene primer amplification gave nucleated cell count estimates. Profiled with immunoSEQ multiplex PCR; TCRdb holds only in-frame clones, not every one. D and trimming were read from the DNA, whereas the V and J calls and clone size are those reported in that table. The table lists approximately 200,000 clones, 85% to 90% of them singletons, with approximately 6.2% in the top ten. V was shortened by 5 bases and J by 10 bases, with 15 bases between the two germline ends. Germline V gene sequence: CDR1 KGHSH, CDR2 LQKENI. CDR3 length: 13 amino acids. This TCR was sampled from a man aged 60 to 69 who had recovered from COVID-19. V and J are TRBV18 and TRBJ1-3; D is uncertain. The sample was peripheral blood. Written as DNA, the CDR3 is TGTGCCAGCTCATCGGGAAACGGGGAAACCATATATTTT. Residues: CASSSGNGETIYF.